A selection of T cell receptor beta chains follows, all from one sample in a study of Ad26.COV2.S vaccination and SARS-CoV-2 variants. The assay was immunoSEQ multiplex PCR, and TCRdb's table has in-frame clones only and misses some. The data contain roughly 700,000 clones, 70% to 90% of them seen just once; the ten biggest clones take up around 1.4%. Sequences were derived from peripheral blood, sampled in a trial of Ad26.COV2.S vaccine versus placebo. These receptors all come from a person between 18 and 59 years old who received the Ad26.COV2.S COVID-19 vaccine or a placebo. Both conserved end residues are part of each CDR3. D genes are given only for firm matches. For some rows the clone size is stated as once, few or many, or as a class when expanded; others skip it.

v_call: TRBV4-2; clone_size: .; d_call: .; j_call: TRBJ2-7; cdr3_nt: TGTGCCAGCAGCCAAGGGTGGGGCCTCTACGAGCAGTACTTC; cdr3_aa: CASSQGWGLYEQYF
v_call: TRBV7-9; clone_size: .; d_call: TRBD1; j_call: TRBJ1-1; cdr3_nt: TGTGCCAGCAGGTGGACAGGGGCCACTGAAGCTTTCTTT; cdr3_aa: CASRWTGATEAFF
v_call: TRBV18; clone_size: .; d_call: TRBD1; j_call: TRBJ1-1; cdr3_nt: TGTGCCAGCTCACCCCTGGACAGGTCTTTAGAAGCTTTCTTT; cdr3_aa: CASSPLDRSLEAFF
v_call: TRBV19; clone_size: .; d_call: .; j_call: TRBJ2-5; cdr3_nt: TGTGCCAGTAGTATACCGGGGTCGGGGGAGACCCAGTACTTC; cdr3_aa: CASSIPGSGETQYF
v_call: TRBV10-3; clone_size: .; d_call: .; j_call: TRBJ2-5; cdr3_nt: TGTGCCATCAGTGACGGGCGCAGCCAAGAGACCCAGTACTTC; cdr3_aa: CAISDGRSQETQYF
v_call: TRBV7-9; clone_size: .; d_call: TRBD1; j_call: TRBJ1-2; cdr3_nt: TGTGCCAGCAGCATCCGACAGGGCTATGGCTACACCTTC; cdr3_aa: CASSIRQGYGYTF
v_call: TRBV27; clone_size: .; d_call: .; j_call: TRBJ2-7; cdr3_nt: TGTGCCAGCGGGGGGGCTGGGGAGGGCTTTGAGCAGTACTTC; cdr3_aa: CASGGAGEGFEQYF
v_call: TRBV7-9; clone_size: .; d_call: .; j_call: TRBJ2-4; cdr3_nt: TGTGCCAGCAGCTTAAGGACTGACATTCAGTACTTC; cdr3_aa: CASSLRTDIQYF
v_call: TRBV3-1/TRBV3-2; clone_size: .; d_call: TRBD1; j_call: TRBJ1-3; cdr3_nt: TGTGCCAGCAGCCAAGCAGGGGGCTTCTCTGGAAACACCATATATTTT; cdr3_aa: CASSQAGGFSGNTIYF
v_call: TRBV4-2; clone_size: .; d_call: TRBD2; j_call: TRBJ2-7; cdr3_nt: TGTGCCAGCAGCCAAGTTGGATTAGCGGGAAACTCCTACGAGCAGTACTTC; cdr3_aa: CASSQVGLAGNSYEQYF
v_call: TRBV19; clone_size: .; d_call: .; j_call: TRBJ1-1; cdr3_nt: TGTGCCAGTAGTGTAAGATGGAACACTGAAGCTTTCTTT; cdr3_aa: CASSVRWNTEAFF
v_call: TRBV10-3; clone_size: .; d_call: .; j_call: TRBJ2-1; cdr3_nt: TGTGCCATCAGTGCAGGGTTTGAGCAGTTCTTC; cdr3_aa: CAISAGFEQFF
v_call: TRBV6-5; clone_size: few; d_call: TRBD1; j_call: TRBJ1-3; cdr3_nt: TGTGCCAGCAGTTACTCGTTTACAGGGGACGGAAACACCATATATTTT; cdr3_aa: CASSYSFTGDGNTIYF
v_call: TRBV13; clone_size: .; d_call: .; j_call: TRBJ1-1; cdr3_nt: TGTGCCAGCAGTTCACCGACGGAAAACACTGAAGCTTTCTTT; cdr3_aa: CASSSPTENTEAFF
v_call: TRBV30; clone_size: few; d_call: TRBD1; j_call: TRBJ2-2; cdr3_nt: TGTGCCTGGAGGGGCAGGGGGAGCACCGGGGAGCTGTTTTTT; cdr3_aa: CAWRGRGSTGELFF
v_call: TRBV24-1; clone_size: .; d_call: TRBD1; j_call: TRBJ2-7; cdr3_nt: TGTGCCAAGAAGACAGGGAAACGGAAATTCAACGAGCAGTACTTC; cdr3_aa: CAKKTGKRKFNEQYF
v_call: TRBV4-2; clone_size: .; d_call: .; j_call: TRBJ2-3; cdr3_nt: TGTGCCAGCAGCCAAGAACTAAACACAGATACGCAGTATTTT; cdr3_aa: CASSQELNTDTQYF
v_call: TRBV18; clone_size: .; d_call: TRBD2; j_call: TRBJ2-3; cdr3_nt: TGTGCCAGCTCACCACGGTCGGGAGGGCGTGAAGATACGCAGTATTTT; cdr3_aa: CASSPRSGGREDTQYF
v_call: TRBV19; clone_size: .; d_call: TRBD1; j_call: TRBJ2-5; cdr3_nt: TGTGCCAGTCGCCCGGGACAGGAGATGGAGACCCAGTACTTC; cdr3_aa: CASRPGQEMETQYF
v_call: TRBV29-1; clone_size: .; d_call: .; j_call: TRBJ2-1; cdr3_nt: TGCAGCGTTGCTGGGGGGCGGGCGGCCAGGGAGCAGTTCTTC; cdr3_aa: CSVAGGRAAREQFF
v_call: TRBV10-1; clone_size: once; d_call: .; j_call: TRBJ2-5; cdr3_nt: TGCGCCAGCAGTGAACTAGGGGACCAAGAGACCCAGTACTTC; cdr3_aa: CASSELGDQETQYF